This record concerns one T cell receptor beta chain sequence. Germline V gene lookup returns CDR1 SNHLY and CDR2 FYNNEI. The CDR3 contains 12 residues. The V end lost 4 bases, the J end lost 5 bases, and 5 bases lay between the germline ends. These data belong to a study of blood T cell repertoires in COVID-19. On the study more broadly: Italy, Spain and the United States were the sources of the convalescent and acute COVID-19 samples.

Repertoires were generated with immunoSEQ multiplex PCR, while TCRdb's copy carries only in-frame clones and drops some. This table has approximately 110,000 clones, under 90% appearing once. The chain couples TRBV2 to TRBJ2-2; D remains unclear. Material: peripheral blood. This TCR was sampled from a man older than 75 with acute or convalescent COVID-19. CDR3 bases: TGTGCCAGCAGTGTGGCTACCGGGGAGCTGTTTTTT. It encodes CASSVATGELFF. Full variable domain (missing parts from reference TRBV2 and TRBJ2-2): EPEVTQTPSHQVTQMGQEVILRCVPISNHLYFYWYRQILGQKVEFLVSFYNNEISEKSEIFDDQFSVERPDGSNFTLKIRSTKLEDSAMYFCASSVATGELFFGEGSRLTVL.